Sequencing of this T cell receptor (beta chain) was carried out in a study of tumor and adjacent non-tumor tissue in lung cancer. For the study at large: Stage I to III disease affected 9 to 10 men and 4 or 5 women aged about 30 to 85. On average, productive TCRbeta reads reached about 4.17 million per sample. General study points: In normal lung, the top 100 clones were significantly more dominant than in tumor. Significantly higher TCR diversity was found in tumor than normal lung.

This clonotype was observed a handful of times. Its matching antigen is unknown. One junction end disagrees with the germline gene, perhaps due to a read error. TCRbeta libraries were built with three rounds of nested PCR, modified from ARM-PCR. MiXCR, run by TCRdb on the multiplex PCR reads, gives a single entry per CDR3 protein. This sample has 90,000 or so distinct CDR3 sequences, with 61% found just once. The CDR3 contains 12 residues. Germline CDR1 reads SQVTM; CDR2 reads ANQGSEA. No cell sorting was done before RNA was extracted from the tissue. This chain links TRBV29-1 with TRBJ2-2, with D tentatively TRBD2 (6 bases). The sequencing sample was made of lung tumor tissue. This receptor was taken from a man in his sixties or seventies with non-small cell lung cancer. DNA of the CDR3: TGCAGCGGGAGGGCCGGGACCGGGGAGTTGTTTTTT. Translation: CSGRAGTGELFF.